These 17 T cell receptor beta chains came from one sample sequenced in a study of Ad26.COV2.S vaccination and SARS-CoV-2 variants. The protocol was immunoSEQ multiplex PCR, while the TCRdb copy is restricted to in-frame clones and leaves out a portion. The data hold about 410,000 clones, with around nine tenths observed a single time. As to treatment: around 19 received Ad26.COV2.S at low or high dose, single or two shots; roughly 5 received placebo; per-sample allocation not given. Sampling took place 63 days after the first vaccine or placebo injection. The sequenced sample was peripheral blood, obtained in a trial of Ad26.COV2.S vaccine versus placebo. These receptors were taken from a person aged 18-65 years who received the Ad26.COV2.S COVID-19 vaccine or a placebo.

The chain joins TRBV27 to TRBJ2-7, with 10 nucleotides matching TRBD1. The CDR3 length is 14 residues. After removal of 5 bases from V and 5 bases from J, the junction contained 6 bases not matched to a gene. The germline CDR1 and CDR2 sequences are MNHEY and SMNVEV (reference sequence). The CDR3 coding sequence is TGTGCCAGCAGTCGTGACAGGGGGCAAAACGAGCAGTACTTC. Protein: CASSRDRGQNEQYF.

Details on this clone: Other DNA sequences within the sample encode an identical CDR3. The V gene is TRBV5-1, the J gene TRBJ1-5; D ambiguous. Germline CDR1 reads SGHRS; CDR2 reads YFSETQ. The CDR3 has 13 residues. Trimming removed 0 bases at V and 5 bases at J, with 6 bases between. The DNA for the CDR3 is TGCGCCAGCAGCTTGGGGGGAGATCAGCCCCAGCATTTT. The encoded protein is CASSLGGDQPQHF.

The genes are TRBV28 and TRBJ1-6; the match to TRBD1 covers 7 bases. V was clipped by 7 bases and J by 7 bases; unmatched bases: 4. The length of the CDR3 is 13 residues. CDR1 is MDHEN and CDR2 is SYDVKM in the germline V gene. CDR3 sequence reads: CASKGTANSPLHF. DNA of the CDR3: TGTGCCAGCAAAGGGACAGCCAATTCACCCCTCCACTTT.

V and J are TRBV20-1 and TRBJ2-7; TRBD1 matches at 7 bases. The germline gives CDR1 DFQATT, CDR2 SNEGSKA (reference sequence). Losses at the gene ends were 3 bases for V and 0 bases for J; bases not matched to a gene: 8. The CDR3 contains 15 residues. The CDR3 sequence is CSASGLRGSSYEQYF. The DNA for the CDR3 is TGCAGTGCTAGTGGGCTCAGGGGGAGCTCCTACGAGCAGTACTTC.

CDR3 in amino acids: CASNAGLGGELFF. In nucleotides, the CDR3 is TGTGCCAGCAACGCAGGGCTAGGCGGGGAGCTGTTTTTT. The V gene is TRBV14, the J gene TRBJ2-2; D might be TRBD1 (5 bases). Germline V gene lookup returns CDR1 SGHDN and CDR2 FVKESK. Trimming stripped 7 bases from V and 7 bases from J, with 13 bases between. The CDR3 totals 13 residues.

J is TRBJ1-2 and V is TRBV29-1; 8 nucleotides agree with TRBD1. The CDR3 spans 12 residues. Germline V gene sequence: CDR1 SQVTM, CDR2 ANQGSEA. Trimming removed 3 bases from V and 7 bases from J; junction bases left unmatched: 4. CDR3 sequence: CSVDWTGTGYTF. The CDR3 DNA sequence: TGCAGCGTTGATTGGACAGGGACTGGCTACACCTTC.

This clone was picked up a small number of times. The V and J genes are TRBV30 and TRBJ1-3, with a tentative D call TRBD1 (5 bases). There are 14 residues in the CDR3. In germline, CDR1 is GTSNPN, CDR2 SVGIG (reference sequence). The V gene lost 2 bases and the J gene lost 0 bases, with 8 bases spanning the gap. CDR3: CAWSPGHSGNTIYF. DNA of the CDR3: TGTGCCTGGAGTCCGGGGCACTCTGGAAACACCATATATTTT.

The V call is TRBV5-6, the J call TRBJ2-4, with TRBD1 as a possible D gene (6 bases). Germline V CDR1 and CDR2: SGHDT, YYEEEE. This CDR3 has 17 amino acids. V was trimmed by 1 base and J by 0 bases, leaving 14 bases between them. Here the CDR3 DNA reads TGTGCCAGCAGCTTGTTACAGGGAACCTTAGCCAAAAACATTCAGTACTTC. It is translated as CASSLLQGTLAKNIQYF.

The chain uses TRBV5-6 and TRBJ2-2; D unclear. V was cut by 0 bases and J by 2 bases, with 8 bases left in between. The CDR3 has 15 residues. CDR1 is SGHDT and CDR2 is YYEEEE in the germline V gene. CDR3 sequence: CASSLAGANTGELFF. The CDR3 DNA reads TGTGCCAGCAGCTTGGCAGGTGCCAACACCGGGGAGCTGTTTTTT.

CDR3 sequence (DNA): TGTGCCAGCAGCTTCCGGGACAGGCCCTACGAGCAGTACTTC. Translation: CASSFRDRPYEQYF. The J gene is TRBJ2-7, the V gene TRBV11-3; 8 bases are a match to TRBD1. V dropped 3 bases and J dropped 2; count of bases not matched to a gene: 3. CDR3 length: 14 residues. CDR1 SGHNT and CDR2 YENEEA come from the germline V gene.

V and J are TRBV7-2 and TRBJ2-2, with D possibly being TRBD1 or TRBD2 (5 bases each). Germline V gene sequence: CDR1 SGHTA, CDR2 FQGNSA. The CDR3 has 15 amino acids. Trimming removed 5 bases from V and 5 bases from J, with 15 bases in between. CDR3 protein: CASSPGGPRTGELFF. The CDR3 DNA sequence: TGTGCCAGCAGCCCTGGGGGACCCCGAACCGGGGAGCTGTTTTTT.

The rearrangement joins TRBV6-2 or TRBV6-3 to TRBJ1-4, with a weak D call TRBD1 (6 bases). Germline CDR1 MNHEY, CDR2 SVGEGT. The V end lost 6 bases, the J end lost 0 bases, and 17 bases lay between the germline ends. This CDR3 region has 17 residues. The CDR3 region is CASSSSAGVATNEKLFF. As DNA, the CDR3 is TGTGCCAGCAGCTCTTCGGCAGGGGTTGCAACTAATGAAAAACTGTTTTTT.

The chain couples TRBV5-1 to TRBJ1-3, with D unclear. Trimming stripped 4 bases from V and 4 bases from J, with 9 bases between. This CDR3 is built from 13 residues. Germline V gene sequence: CDR1 SGHRS, CDR2 YFSETQ. The CDR3 DNA follows: TGCGCCAGCAGCCCGGAGGCAGGAAACACCATATATTTT. The encoded protein is CASSPEAGNTIYF.

Only a few counts were recorded for this clone. The J gene is TRBJ2-2, the V gene TRBV5-1; D unclear. Germline loops: CDR1 SGHRS, CDR2 YFSETQ. V was cut by 6 bases and J by 0 bases, with 12 bases left in between. The CDR3 has 15 amino acids. CDR3 DNA: TGCGCCAGCATGTGGGAACCCACGAACACCGGGGAGCTGTTTTTT. Translated, it gives CASMWEPTNTGELFF.

V usage is TRBV28 and J usage is TRBJ1-5; 10 nucleotides match TRBD1. From germline, CDR1 is MDHEN and CDR2 SYDVKM. V was pared by 1 base and J by 5 bases, with 5 bases of the junction left unmatched. The CDR3 spans 16 residues. Here the CDR3 reads CASSLFGGTGDQPQHF. The CDR3 DNA reads TGTGCCAGCAGTTTATTTGGAGGGACAGGGGATCAGCCCCAGCATTTT.

This chain links TRBV7-9 with TRBJ2-7; D is possibly TRBD2 (5 bases). Trimming left V 4 bases short and J 10 bases short, with 14 bases between. CDR3 length equals 12 residues. CDR1 and CDR2 from the germline V gene are SEHNR and FQNEAQ (reference sequence). This CDR3 is CASSYWTSEQYF. The CDR3 nucleotides read TGTGCCAGCAGCTATTGGACTTCCGAACAGTACTTC.

This clone was seen just once. Distinct nucleotide sequences in the sample also encode this CDR3. This sequence joins TRBV5-4 and TRBJ2-3; perhaps TRBD2 as D (6 bases). The CDR3 runs to 14 residues. Germline loops: CDR1 SGHNT, CDR2 YYREEE (reference sequence). The V and J ends lost 4 bases and 3 bases respectively, with 12 bases between them. The CDR3 loop is CASSRESRTDTQYF. The CDR3, as DNA: TGTGCCAGCAGCCGGGAGTCCCGGACAGATACGCAGTATTTT.